The present T cell receptor beta chain was sequenced within a study of blood T cell repertoires in COVID-19. Overall study: COVID-19 samples from acute and convalescent phases originated in the United States, Italy and Spain. The cDNA or gDNA used as material had been derived from T cells, B-cell-depleted T cells, or PBMCs.

CDR3 length equals 16 residues. Germline lookup yields CDR1 ENHRY and CDR2 SYGVKD. After removal of 2 bases from V and 4 bases from J, the junction contained 6 bases not matched to a gene. Authors' processing steps: Quantification of nucleated cells was approximated via reference gene primer amplification. Data came from immunoSEQ multiplex PCR; TCRdb stores just in-frame clones and leaves some out. The D gene and trimming were derived from the DNA, and the V and J assignments and clone size from that table. The sample gives about 150,000 clones, around 87% of which show up once; approximately 40% is in the top ten.

Specimen: peripheral blood. This TCR derives from a man aged 45 to 65 who had recovered from COVID-19. The genes are TRBV10-3 and TRBJ2-1; TRBD2 agrees at 9 bases. The chain's CDR3 is CAISENAAGGYNEQFF. CDR3 DNA: TGTGCCATCAGTGAGAACGCGGCGGGGGGGTACAATGAGCAGTTCTTC.